The T cell receptor (beta chain) under discussion was sequenced for a study of PD-L1 blockade in urothelial cancer. Libraries were prepared by immunoSEQ multiplex PCR; TCRdb keeps only in-frame clonotypes and omits some of them. Counted here are tens of thousands of clones, approximately 86% occurring once; the ten biggest clones make up under 40%. Germline CDR1 and CDR2: ENHRY and SYGVKD. CDR3 length: 15 amino acids. Trimming removed 0 bases at V and 6 bases at J, with 12 bases between. The chain joins TRBV10-3 to TRBJ2-1; D gene uncertain. The sample in question was PBMCs, obtained around atezolizumab (anti-PD-L1) treatment. The source of this sequence is a man in his 60s with urothelial cancer. CDR3 residues: CAISESRPSGNEQFF. DNA of the CDR3: TGTGCCATCAGTGAGTCGCGGCCTAGTGGCAATGAGCAGTTCTTC.